This T cell receptor beta chain was identified during a study of beta chain features in type 1 diabetes. Study results and limitations: High-TCR-expressing cells could be over-represented by cDNA sequencing. People with Type 1 diabetes carried modestly yet significantly shorter TCRB CDR3s in all four CD4+ subsets.

CDR1 and CDR2 from the germline V gene are SEHNR and FQNEAQ (reference sequence). This CDR3 spans 12 amino acids. Between the trimmed V and J ends, which lost 5 bases and 7 bases, there was a span of 11 bases. Isolated RNA was reverse transcribed in full, so expressed TCRB transcripts were sequenced. Repertoires were generated with immunoSEQ multiplex PCR, while TCRdb's copy carries only in-frame clones and drops some. This sample yields 95,000 to 150,000 clones, of which 16% are seen a single time; 2% to 2.5% belongs to the top ten. This clone was picked up a small number of times. Its antigen is as yet unknown. Every single donor gave one heparinised blood draw, and these averaged approximately 120 mL. A sort by CD45RO/CCR7/CD25/CD127/CD95/CD27 yielded CD4+ naive, central memory, regulatory and stem cell-like memory cells.

This chain uses TRBV7-9 with TRBJ1-2, with D perhaps TRBD1 (6 bases). The receptor's source is a man aged 30 to 45 with type 1 diabetes. Sequenced sample: central memory CD4+ T cells from blood. CDR3 loop: CASSAGEIGYTF. The CDR3 DNA is TGTGCCAGCAGCGCAGGGGAAATTGGCTACACCTTC. Combining the CDR3 with reference TRBV7-9 and TRBJ1-2 gives the whole variable domain DTGVSQNPRHKITKRGQNVTFRCDPISEHNRLYWYRQTLGQGPEFLTYFQNEAQLEKSRLLSDRFSAERPKGSFSTLEIQRTEQGDSAMYLCASSAGEIGYTFGSGTRLTVV.